The present TCR beta chain was sequenced within a study of regulatory T cells in long-lasting Graves disease. This clonotype was counted at least ten times. CDR3-region Arm-PCR and iRepertoire HTBI primers produced the TCR beta libraries. TCRdb redid the calling of the multiplex PCR reads with MiXCR, one entry per CDR3 protein. The repertoire holds about 360,000 distinct CDR3 sequences, with around 15% as singletons. V dropped 0 bases and J dropped 0 bases, with 3 bases sitting between them. This CDR3 contains 14 residues. Germline-derived CDR1 and CDR2 are KGHSH and LQKENI. Documented time point: newly diagnosed GD, antithyroid drugs for less than 3 months. Making the TCR library involved RNA that had been extracted from PBMCs. The sample was also linked to a second study, of T cells in Graves' hyperthyroidism and ophthalmopathy.

Specimen: peripheral blood mononuclear cells (PBMCs), collected at new diagnosis, from a patient treated with antithyroid drugs. The rearrangement joins TRBV18 to TRBJ2-4; D is unclear. The TCR originated in a woman between 18 and 30 years old with Graves disease. CDR3 region: CASSPPEAKNIQYF. The CDR3 DNA is TGTGCCAGCTCACCACCGGAAGCCAAAAACATTCAGTACTTC. The entire variable domain, with the rest obtained from reference TRBV18 and TRBJ2-4, is as follows: NAGVMQNPRHLVRRRGQEARLRCSPMKGHSHVYWYRQLPEEGLKFMVYLQKENIIDESGMPKERFSAEFPKEGPSILRIQQVVRGDSAAYFCASSPPEAKNIQYFGAGTRLSVL.